This T cell receptor beta chain originates from a study of CD8 T cells in Susac syndrome. Controls comprised healthy donors matched for age and sex. Trimming cost V 2 bases and J 2 bases; bases outside gene matches: 5. The CDR3 covers 15 residues. CDR1 and CDR2 from the germline V gene are MNHEY and SVGEGT. RNA was extracted with the RNeasy kit, and a quantity of roughly 0.45 to 1 ug was reverse transcribed using random hexamers. A multiplex approach, immunoSEQ multiplex PCR, amplified TCR beta CDR3 across 54 Vbeta and 13 Jbeta. TCRdb independently ran MiXCR on the immunoSEQ multiplex PCR reads; one entry per CDR3 protein. The sample records under 200,000 distinct CDR3 sequences, about 91% being singletons.

V is TRBV6-2 or TRBV6-3 and J is TRBJ2-5, with 7 bases matching TRBD1. The sequence was collected from a human donor in good health. The specimen was CD4+ T cells from PBMCs. The CDR3 nucleotides read TGTGCCAGCAGTTACCCGACAGGGTCGCAAGAGACCCAGTACTTC. Translation gives CASSYPTGSQETQYF.